This T cell receptor (beta chain) was captured by sequencing in a study of T cell responses to AZD1222 COVID-19 vaccine. This CDR3 has 14 residues. Germline assignment: CDR1 KGHSH and CDR2 LQKENI. With 4 bases removed from V and 1 base from J, the gap between germline ends came to 10 bases. Clones were read by immunoSEQ multiplex PCR, and TCRdb kept only the in-frame ones, dropping some. Found here are roughly 70,000 clones, nearly 90% of them singletons; the top ten hold 1% to 1.5%. This chain connects TRBV18 to TRBJ1-1; D is undetermined. The specimen comprised peripheral blood, sampled 28 days after the second AZD1222 dose. This TCR came from an adult who received the AZD1222 COVID-19 vaccine. Here the CDR3 reads CASSLLQRNTEAFF. CDR3 DNA sequence: TGTGCCAGCTCACTCCTACAGAGGAACACTGAAGCTTTCTTT. Combining the CDR3 with reference TRBV18 and TRBJ1-1 gives the whole variable domain NAGVMQNPRHLVRRRGQEARLRCSPMKGHSHVYWYRQLPEEGLKFMVYLQKENIIDESGMPKERFSAEFPKEGPSILRIQQVVRGDSAAYFCASSLLQRNTEAFFGQGTRLTVV.